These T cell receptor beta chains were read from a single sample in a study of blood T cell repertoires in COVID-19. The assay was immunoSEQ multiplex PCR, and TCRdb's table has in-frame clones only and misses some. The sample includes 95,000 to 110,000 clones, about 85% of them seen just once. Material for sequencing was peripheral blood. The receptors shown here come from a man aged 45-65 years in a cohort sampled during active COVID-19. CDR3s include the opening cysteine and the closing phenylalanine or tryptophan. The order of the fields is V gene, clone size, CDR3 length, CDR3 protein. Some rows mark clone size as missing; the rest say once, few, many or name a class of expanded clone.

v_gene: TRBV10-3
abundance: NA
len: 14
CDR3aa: CAISPQGNNSPLHF

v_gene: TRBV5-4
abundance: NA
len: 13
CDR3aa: CASSFRQGEGYTF

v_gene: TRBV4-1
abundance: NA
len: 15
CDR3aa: CASSQQGVANEKLFF

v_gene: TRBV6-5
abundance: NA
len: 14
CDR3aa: CASRLTGVGNEQFF

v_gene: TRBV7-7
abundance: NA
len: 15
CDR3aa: CASSVTSGGVDTQYF

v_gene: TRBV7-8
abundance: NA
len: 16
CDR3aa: CASSTNRGRETGELFF

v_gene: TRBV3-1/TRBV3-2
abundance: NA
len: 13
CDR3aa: CATQENSGNTIYF

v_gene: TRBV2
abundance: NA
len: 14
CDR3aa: CASSEARQGDEQYF

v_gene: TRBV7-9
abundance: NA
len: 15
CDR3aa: CASSPRGTVQGEQFF

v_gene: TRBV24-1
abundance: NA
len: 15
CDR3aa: CATSDPTGTGDEQYF

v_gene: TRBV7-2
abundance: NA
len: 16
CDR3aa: CASSLNRATSTDTQYF

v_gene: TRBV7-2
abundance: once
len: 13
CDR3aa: CASRFGQGFEQYF

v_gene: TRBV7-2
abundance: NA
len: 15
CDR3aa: CASSLEGTGGQPQHF

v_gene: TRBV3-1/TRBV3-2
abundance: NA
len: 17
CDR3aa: CASSHRSGTGVYGEQFF

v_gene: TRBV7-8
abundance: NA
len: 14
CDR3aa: CASSFSGGSNEQFF

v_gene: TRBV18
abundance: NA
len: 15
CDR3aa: CASSPGTGPTGELFF

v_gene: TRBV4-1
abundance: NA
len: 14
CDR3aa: CASSQSRDREGAFF

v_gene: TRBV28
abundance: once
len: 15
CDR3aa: CASSPQGATKNIQYF

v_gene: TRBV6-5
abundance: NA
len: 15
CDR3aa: CASHTERDKQTGAFF

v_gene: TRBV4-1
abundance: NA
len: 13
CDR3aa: CASSLRPEYEQYF

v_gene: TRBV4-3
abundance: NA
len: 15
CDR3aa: CASSPGQGVASPLHF

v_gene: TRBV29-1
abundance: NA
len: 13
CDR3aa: CSATSAGGETQYF

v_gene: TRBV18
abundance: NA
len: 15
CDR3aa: CASSPRDRIVPEAFF

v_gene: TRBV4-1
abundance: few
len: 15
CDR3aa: CASSQWDRLNQPQHF

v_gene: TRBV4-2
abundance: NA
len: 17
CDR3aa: CASSQDRLAGGEDTQYF

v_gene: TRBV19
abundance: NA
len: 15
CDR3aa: CASSMDRGQNTEAFF

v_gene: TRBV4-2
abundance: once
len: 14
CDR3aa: CASSRERSGTEAFF

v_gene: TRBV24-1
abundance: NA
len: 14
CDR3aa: CATSEPTSQETQYF

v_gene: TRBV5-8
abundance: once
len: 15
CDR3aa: CASSKGDPRAETQYF

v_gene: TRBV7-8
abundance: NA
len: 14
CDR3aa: CASSPGRGYTEAFF

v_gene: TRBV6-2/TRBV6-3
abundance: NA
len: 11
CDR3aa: CASSEQETQYF

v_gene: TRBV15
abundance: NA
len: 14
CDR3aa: CATSRDRASNEQFF

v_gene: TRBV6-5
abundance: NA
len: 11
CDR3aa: CASGTGRPQHF

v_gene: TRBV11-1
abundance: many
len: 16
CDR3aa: CASSLVTSGGAYTQYF

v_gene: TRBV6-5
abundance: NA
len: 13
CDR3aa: CASSYSNGGELFF

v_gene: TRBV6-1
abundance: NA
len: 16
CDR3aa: CASSEEGGGRYNEQFF

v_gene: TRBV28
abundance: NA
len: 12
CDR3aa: CASSSGNYGYTF

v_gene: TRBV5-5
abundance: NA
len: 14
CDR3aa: CASSPLGVSYEQFF

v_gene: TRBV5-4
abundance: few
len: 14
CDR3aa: CASSRGQGYYEQYF

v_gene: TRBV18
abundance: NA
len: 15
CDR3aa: CASSPNWGQQETQYF